These 21 T cell receptor beta chains share one sample of origin, sequenced in a study of OX40 agonist ivuxolimab in advanced cancers. The protocol was immunoSEQ multiplex PCR, while the TCRdb copy is restricted to in-frame clones and leaves out a portion. The sample carries about 20,000 clones, over 65% recorded once. This specimen was CD4+ or CD8+ T cells sorted from blood, taken in a trial of the OX40 agonist ivuxolimab. The origin of the receptors is an adult with an advanced solid tumor such as melanoma, head and neck, liver or kidney cancer.

The chain joins TRBV2 to TRBJ2-3, with D perhaps given as TRBD1 or TRBD2 (5 bases each). Trimming took 3 bases from V and 0 from J, leaving 10 bases between them. The CDR3 has 15 residues. The germline gives CDR1 SNHLY, CDR2 FYNNEI. The DNA for the CDR3 is TGTGCCAGCAGTGACGGGGCCCAGAGCACAGATACGCAGTATTTT. It encodes CASSDGAQSTDTQYF.

This sequence joins TRBV28 and TRBJ2-5, with 8 nucleotides matching TRBD2. V was clipped by 3 bases and J by 3 bases; unmatched bases: 6. Germline V CDR1 and CDR2: MDHEN, SYDVKM. This CDR3 comprises 15 residues. This CDR3 reads CASSFLLAEKETQYF. For the CDR3, the DNA is TGTGCCAGCAGTTTTTTACTAGCGGAAAAAGAGACCCAGTACTTC.

The chain has TRBV5-6 and TRBJ2-7, with 8 bases identical to TRBD1. Germline V lookup: CDR1 SGHDT, CDR2 YYEEEE. The J segment lost 0 bases and the V segment lost 4 bases, leaving 0 bases of the junction unmatched. This CDR3 spans 13 amino acids. CDR3 sequence: CASSQGASYEQYF. CDR3 DNA sequence: TGTGCCAGCAGCCAGGGGGCCTCCTACGAGCAGTACTTC.

This clone was observed a handful of times. This chain uses TRBV7-9 with TRBJ2-7, with D tentatively TRBD2 (5 bases). The CDR3 covers 14 residues. V was cut by 5 bases and J by 0 bases, with 11 bases left in between. The germline V gene encodes CDR1 SEHNR and CDR2 FQNEAQ (reference sequence). CDR3: CASSPPGYSYEQYF. The CDR3 DNA is TGTGCCAGCAGCCCGCCGGGGTACTCCTACGAGCAGTACTTC. Full variable domain (missing parts from reference TRBV7-9 and TRBJ2-7): DTGVSQNPRHKITKRGQNVTFRCDPISEHNRLYWYRQTLGQGPEFLTYFQNEAQLEKSRLLSDRFSAERPKGSFSTLEIQRTEQGDSAMYLCASSPPGYSYEQYFGPGTRLTVT.

By share, this clone ranks as medium-sized. The CDR3 region is CASSLASVDSGYEQYF. DNA for the CDR3: TGTGCCAGCAGCTTAGCTTCGGTGGACAGTGGCTACGAGCAGTACTTC. The chain couples TRBV7-2 to TRBJ2-7; D perhaps matches TRBD1 (6 bases). This CDR3 contains 16 residues. Germline V CDR1 and CDR2: SGHTA, FQGNSA. V was cut by 0 bases and J by 3 bases, with 15 bases left in between. Full variable domain (missing parts from reference TRBV7-2 and TRBJ2-7): GAGVSQSPSNKVTEKGKDVELRCDPISGHTALYWYRQSLGQGLEFLIYFQGNSAPDKSGLPSDRFSAERTGGSVSTLTIQRTQQEDSAVYLCASSLASVDSGYEQYFGPGTRLTVT.

The sample holds one count of this clone. This sequence joins TRBV28 and TRBJ1-1; D might be TRBD1 (5 bases). Germline V gene sequence: CDR1 MDHEN, CDR2 SYDVKM. There are 15 residues in the CDR3. Trimming shortened V by 1 base and J by 3 bases, and 12 bases separated the two germline ends. CDR3 region: CASSLSPEGYTEAFF. CDR3 nucleotides: TGTGCCAGCAGTTTATCCCCGGAGGGGTACACTGAAGCTTTCTTT.

This chain joins TRBV5-4 and TRBJ2-5, with 12 nucleotides matching TRBD2. CDR3 size: 15 residues. Trimming took 2 bases from V and 9 from J; bases not matched to a gene: 8. In germline, CDR1 is SGHNT, CDR2 YYREEE (reference sequence). The CDR3 nucleotides are TGTGCCAGCAGCTTTGGGACTAGCGGGCCGGGGGCCCAGTACTTC. Protein: CASSFGTSGPGAQYF.

Comment on this clone: Other DNA sequences in this specimen translate into the identical CDR3. The chain employs TRBV4-3 and TRBJ2-7; D gene uncertain. V was pared by 0 bases and J by 2 bases, with 11 bases between. CDR1 LGHNA and CDR2 YSLEER come from the germline V gene. The CDR3 runs to 15 residues. CDR3 region: CASSQDPQVTYEQYF. Written as DNA, the CDR3 is TGCGCCAGCAGCCAAGATCCCCAAGTCACCTACGAGCAGTACTTC.

This clone was seen once. This chain connects TRBV5-6 to TRBJ2-5, with 8 bases that match TRBD2. CDR1 and CDR2 from the germline V gene are SGHDT and YYEEEE. The length of the CDR3 is 15 residues. V gave up 2 bases and J gave up 6 bases; unmatched junction bases: 9. The chain's CDR3 is CASSLSAGVGKTQYF. The CDR3 nucleotides read TGTGCCAGCAGCTTATCAGCGGGAGTGGGGAAGACCCAGTACTTC.

Remarks on this clone: Other DNA variants within this sample encode the same CDR3. The chain carries TRBV7-9 and TRBJ2-3; 12 bases agree with TRBD2. The V gene's germline CDR1 is SEHNR and CDR2 FQNEAQ (reference sequence). CDR3 length: 15 residues. V lost 4 bases and J lost 3; bases outside the gene matches: 2. Here the CDR3 DNA reads TGTGCCAGCAGCTCAGGACTAGCGGGAACAGATACGCAGTATTTT. It is translated as CASSSGLAGTDTQYF.

V and J are TRBV7-3 and TRBJ2-1; no definite D call. CDR3 size: 14 residues. The V gene lost 5 bases and the J gene lost 4 bases, with 12 bases spanning the gap. Germline V gene data show CDR1 as SGHTA and CDR2 as FQGTGA. CDR3 sequence (DNA): TGTGCCAGCAGCCCCGCTCCCGAATACAATGAGCAGTTCTTC. Protein product: CASSPAPEYNEQFF.

This clone appeared once. The chain carries TRBV28 and TRBJ2-7; 14 bases line up with TRBD2. The CDR3 loop spans 18 amino acids. The germline V gene encodes CDR1 MDHEN and CDR2 SYDVKM. V lost 3 bases, J lost 3 bases, and 10 bases stayed unmatched. The DNA of the CDR3 is TGTGCCAGCAGTTTTCCCGGGACTAGCGGGGGATCGGACTACGAGCAGTACTTC. As protein: CASSFPGTSGGSDYEQYF.

This chain uses TRBV15 with TRBJ2-4, with TRBD2 matching over 7 bases. The CDR3 is made up of 15 amino acids. The V gene's germline CDR1 is LNHNV and CDR2 YYDKDF (reference sequence). Unmatched junction bases numbered 6, after V lost 1 base and J lost 6 bases. Here the CDR3 DNA reads TGTGCCACCAGCAGAGGGGCGGGAGCGGGAAACATTCAGTACTTC. Its translation is CATSRGAGAGNIQYF.

The chain carries TRBV7-8 and TRBJ2-5, with a tentative D call TRBD2 (5 bases). The V gene lost 1 base and the J gene lost 5 bases, with 11 bases spanning the gap. Germline lookup yields CDR1 SGHVS and CDR2 FQNEAQ. The CDR3 totals 14 residues. In DNA, the CDR3 is TGTGCCAGCAGCTTAGATGGACTTTGGGAGACCCAGTACTTC. Its translation is CASSLDGLWETQYF.

The genes are TRBV27 and TRBJ2-5; 12 bases map to TRBD2. The V gene end was trimmed by 6 bases and the J gene end by 5 bases; junction bases not matched to a gene: 4. This CDR3 has 14 residues. The germline gives CDR1 MNHEY, CDR2 SMNVEV (reference sequence). CDR3: CASRGLAGLETQYF. CDR3 coding DNA: TGTGCCAGCAGGGGACTAGCGGGTCTTGAGACCCAGTACTTC.

V and J are TRBV6-4 and TRBJ1-2; 8 positions agree with TRBD1. The CDR3 loop spans 14 amino acids. Trimming at V came to 6 bases and at J to 5 bases, leaving 8 bases not matched to a gene. Germline CDR1 MRHNA, CDR2 SNTAGT. CDR3 coding DNA: TGTGCCAGCAGAGAAAGGACAGGGCCGTATGGCTACACCTTC. Protein: CASRERTGPYGYTF.

This chain uses TRBV4-3 with TRBJ2-3; D tentatively fits TRBD1 or TRBD2 (5 bases each). The CDR3 runs to 13 residues. V shed 0 bases and J shed 5 bases, with 6 bases lying between them. The germline CDR1 and CDR2 sequences are LGHNA and YSLEER. In DNA, the CDR3 is TGCGCCAGCAGCCAAGATGGGGGAGATACGCAGTATTTT. Its protein is CASSQDGGDTQYF.

The gene calls are TRBV6-5 and TRBJ2-7; 7 bases are shared with TRBD2. The germline V gene has CDR1 MNHEY and CDR2 SVGAGI. The CDR3 has 15 amino acids. V shed 5 bases, J shed 6 bases, and the junction held 13 bases outside the gene matches. CDR3 nucleotides: TGTGCCAGCAGTACGGGTCGAGGGAGGGAGGGCGAGCAGTACTTC. Translating it yields CASSTGRGREGEQYF.

This chain links TRBV5-1 with TRBJ2-2, with TRBD2 matching 10 bases. The CDR3 has 16 amino acids. Trimming at V came to 4 bases and at J to 2 bases, leaving 5 bases not matched to a gene. Germline V lookup: CDR1 SGHRS, CDR2 YFSETQ. CDR3 nucleotide sequence: TGCGCCAGCAGCGCTTCTAGCGGGGGTAACACCGGGGAGCTGTTTTTT. Encoded protein: CASSASSGGNTGELFF. Variable domain in full (rest from reference TRBV5-1 and TRBJ2-2): KAGVTQTPRYLIKTRGQQVTLSCSPISGHRSVSWYQQTPGQGLQFLFEYFSETQRNKGNFPGRFSGRQFSNSRSEMNVSTLELGDSALYLCASSASSGGNTGELFFGEGSRLTVL.

The chain joins TRBV6-5 to TRBJ2-3; no firm D call. Looked up from germline, CDR1 is MNHEY and CDR2 is SVGAGI. Trimming took off 0 bases at V and 2 bases at J, with 6 bases between the two ends. The CDR3 extends over 14 amino acids. CDR3 region: CASSYSGLTDTQYF. The CDR3 DNA sequence: TGTGCCAGCAGTTACTCGGGTCTCACAGATACGCAGTATTTT.

The chain links TRBV27 to TRBJ2-1, with D possibly being TRBD2 (6 bases). This CDR3 contains 15 residues. V lost 0 bases to trimming and J lost 2 bases, with 8 bases between them. Germline V gene sequence: CDR1 MNHEY, CDR2 SMNVEV (reference sequence). CDR3 coding DNA: TGTGCCAGCAGTTTATCAGGGACTGCCTACAATGAGCAGTTCTTC. Translated, it gives CASSLSGTAYNEQFF.